Each of the 12 T cell receptor beta chains below was sequenced from the same sample in a study of blood T cell repertoires in COVID-19. Assay used: immunoSEQ multiplex PCR; TCRdb lists only in-frame clones, some missing. Here the sample spans just over 300,000 clones, approximately 89% being singletons. Sample: peripheral blood. These receptors came from a woman between 25 and 40 years old with COVID-19, enrolled during active disease.

In its sample, this clone was seen a few times. Other nucleotide sequences from this sample produce the same CDR3. J is TRBJ2-7 and V is TRBV18; 9 bases align to TRBD1. There are 14 residues in the CDR3. V was clipped by 3 bases and J by 4 bases; unmatched bases: 4. CDR1 is KGHSH, CDR2 LQKENI, per germline. CDR3 in DNA: TGTGCCAGCTCACCCGGGACAGGGTCGTACGAGCAGTACGTC. Amino acids: CASSPGTGSYEQYV.

The J gene is TRBJ1-2, the V gene TRBV6-5; 8 bases agree with TRBD1. Germline lookup yields CDR1 MNHEY and CDR2 SVGAGI. The V segment lost 8 bases and the J segment 5 bases; nucleotides outside the gene matches: 10. This CDR3 spans 14 amino acids. The CDR3 DNA is TGTGCCAGCTCCCGGACAGGGTCTGTATATGGCTACACCTTC. This encodes CASSRTGSVYGYTF.

This clone has a single count. V usage is TRBV19 and J usage is TRBJ1-5, with 9 positions matching TRBD1. J lost 5 bases, V lost 1 base, and 3 bases had no gene match. From germline, CDR1 is LNHDA and CDR2 SQIVND (reference sequence). The CDR3 spans 15 residues. The CDR3 DNA is TGTGCCAGTAGTATAGGGGGGACAGGGTATCAGCCCCAGCATTTT. Amino acid sequence: CASSIGGTGYQPQHF.

The CDR3 loop reads CASCESLAGNTGELFF. CDR3 coding DNA: TGCGCCAGCTGCGAATCCCTAGCGGGGAACACCGGGGAGCTGTTTTTT. The gene calls are TRBV5-1 and TRBJ2-2, with 8 bases lining up with TRBD2. Germline V gene lookup returns CDR1 SGHRS and CDR2 YFSETQ. V lost 7 bases, J lost 1 base, and 9 bases stayed unmatched. The CDR3 is 16 amino acids.

J is TRBJ1-3 and V is TRBV30; 8 bases agree with TRBD1. J gave up 4 bases and V 0 bases, and 2 bases lay outside the gene matches. The CDR3 is made up of 14 amino acids. Germline lookup yields CDR1 GTSNPN and CDR2 SVGIG (reference sequence). Here the CDR3 DNA reads TGTGCCTGGAGTGTTGACAGGGGCGGAAACACCATATATTTT. This codes for CAWSVDRGGNTIYF.

Written as DNA, the CDR3 is TGTGCCAGCAGTCAGGACTTAGTCCTCACCGGGGAGCTGTTTTTT. Encoded protein: CASSQDLVLTGELFF. This sequence joins TRBV28 and TRBJ2-2; D possibly corresponds to TRBD2 (5 bases). V lost 5 bases, J lost 4 bases, and 14 bases lay in between. Germline lookup yields CDR1 MDHEN and CDR2 SYDVKM. CDR3 length equals 15 residues.

J is TRBJ2-2 and V is TRBV5-4, with D hard to call. Germline V lookup: CDR1 SGHNT, CDR2 YYREEE (reference sequence). Trimming cost V 1 base and J 6 bases, with 10 bases left between them. This CDR3 has 14 amino acids. The CDR3, as DNA: TGTGCCAGCAGCTTGATCTTTAATCCCGGGGAGCTGTTTTTT. This encodes CASSLIFNPGELFF.

J is TRBJ1-3 and V is TRBV7-6, with a tentative D call TRBD1 (5 bases). CDR3 length equals 15 residues. V lost 4 bases and J 4 bases, leaving 14 bases between the germline ends. Germline CDR1 and CDR2: SGHVS and FNYEAQ. The CDR3 region has the DNA TGTGCCAGCAGCTCCCGCGCGGGGACCGGAAACACCATATATTTT. Protein: CASSSRAGTGNTIYF.

The chain joins TRBV6-1 to TRBJ2-5; 9 bases agree with TRBD1. The CDR3 runs to 15 residues. V was pared by 3 bases and J by 5 bases, with 7 bases of the junction left unmatched. Germline CDR1 reads MNHNS; CDR2 reads SASEGT. The CDR3 protein is CASSEGQGEAETQYF. The CDR3 coding sequence is TGTGCCAGCAGTGAGGGACAGGGTGAGGCGGAGACCCAGTACTTC.

The chain has TRBV4-2 and TRBJ1-2; tentatively, D is TRBD1 (6 bases). Per germline, CDR1 LGHNA and CDR2 YNFKEQ. The germline V and J ends were trimmed by 1 base and 12 bases, with 21 bases remaining between them. CDR3 length equals 15 residues. The CDR3 DNA reads TGTGCCAGCAGCCAAGTCTCCCAGGGGTTTTCGTCCCACACCTTC. This sequence encodes CASSQVSQGFSSHTF.

The rearrangement uses TRBV6-5 and TRBJ1-2, with D tentatively TRBD1 (5 bases). With 2 bases removed from V and 5 bases from J, the gap between germline ends came to 12 bases. This CDR3 has 14 residues. CDR1 is MNHEY and CDR2 is SVGAGI in the germline V gene. CDR3 loop: CASSYVSGTYGYTF. CDR3 bases: TGTGCCAGCAGTTACGTAAGCGGGACGTATGGCTACACCTTC.

The CDR3 sequence: CASNGQGNSGANVLTF. The CDR3 nucleotides read TGCGCCAGCAACGGACAGGGGAACTCTGGGGCCAACGTCCTGACTTTC. This chain links TRBV5-1 with TRBJ2-6; 9 nucleotides agree with TRBD1. CDR1 and CDR2 from the germline V gene are SGHRS and YFSETQ. This CDR3 has 16 amino acids. Trimming at V came to 6 bases and at J to 0 bases, leaving 4 bases not matched to a gene.